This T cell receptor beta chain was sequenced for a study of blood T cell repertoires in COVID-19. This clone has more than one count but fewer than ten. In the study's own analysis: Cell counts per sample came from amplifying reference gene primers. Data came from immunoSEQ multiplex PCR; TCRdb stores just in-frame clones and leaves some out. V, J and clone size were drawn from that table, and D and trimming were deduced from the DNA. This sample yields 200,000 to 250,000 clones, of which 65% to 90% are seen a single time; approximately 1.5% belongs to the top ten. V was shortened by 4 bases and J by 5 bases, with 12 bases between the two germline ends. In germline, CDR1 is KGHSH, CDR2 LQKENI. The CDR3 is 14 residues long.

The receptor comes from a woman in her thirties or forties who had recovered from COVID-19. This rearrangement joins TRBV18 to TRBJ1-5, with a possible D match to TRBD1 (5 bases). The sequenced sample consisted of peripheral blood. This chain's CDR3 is CASSRGEVDQPQHF. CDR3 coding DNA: TGTGCCAGCTCACGGGGGGAAGTCGATCAGCCCCAGCATTTT.